This is a list of T cell receptor beta chains from one sample in a study of CD8 T cells in ankylosing spondylitis. MiXCR was run by TCRdb on the 5' RACE reads, yielding one entry per CDR3 protein. Of about 190,000 distinct CDR3 sequences in the sample, about an eighth were seen once. Material: blood, either unsorted or a sorted T cell fraction (not recorded which). The receptors derive from a female donor with ankylosing spondylitis or in good health (not recorded which). Both conserved end residues are part of each CDR3. Fields, in order: V gene, clone size, J gene, D gene, CDR3 protein, CDR3 DNA. D genes are given only for firm matches. Clone size appears in some rows only: once, few, many, or a class for an expanded clone.

TRBV28	.	TRBJ1-5	.	CASSFLNEGGQPQHF	TGTGCCAGCAGTTTTCTTAATGAGGGTGGTCAGCCCCAGCATTTT
TRBV12-3/TRBV12-4	many	TRBJ2-2	TRBD1	CASSRQGAVATGELFF	TGTGCCAGCAGTAGACAGGGGGCCGTGGCCACCGGGGAGCTGTTTTTT
TRBV6-2/TRBV6-3	many	TRBJ2-1	TRBD2	CASSGRANEQFF	TGTGCCAGCAGTGGGAGGGCCAATGAGCAGTTCTTC
TRBV20-1	many	TRBJ1-1	.	CSAREGETEAFF	TGCAGTGCTAGAGAAGGGGAAACTGAAGCTTTCTTT
TRBV13	.	TRBJ2-1	TRBD2	CASSLEGLAAHNEQFF	TGTGCCAGCAGCTTAGAGGGACTAGCGGCGCACAATGAGCAGTTCTTC
TRBV2	few	TRBJ2-3	.	CASSTRRGPDTQYF	TGTGCCAGCTCGACCAGAAGGGGCCCAGATACGCAGTATTTT
TRBV7-2	few	TRBJ2-1	.	CASSLEAGAGEQFF	TGTGCCAGCAGCTTAGAAGCCGGGGCCGGTGAGCAGTTCTTC
TRBV6-5	.	TRBJ2-2	TRBD1	CASIRGLNTGELFF	TGTGCCAGCATTAGGGGGCTAAACACCGGGGAGCTGTTTTTT
TRBV12-3/TRBV12-4	many	TRBJ2-7	TRBD1	CASTPSTGNDEQYF	TGTGCCAGCACCCCGTCGACAGGGAACGACGAGCAGTACTTC
TRBV5-6	.	TRBJ2-3	TRBD2	CASSSYSGSIDTQYF	TGTGCCAGCAGCTCATATAGCGGGAGCATAGATACGCAGTATTTT
TRBV6-5	.	TRBJ2-2	TRBD2	CASSYRLAGVGTGELFF	TGTGCCAGCAGTTACAGGCTAGCGGGAGTGGGCACCGGGGAGCTGTTTTTT
TRBV5-1	many	TRBJ2-2	.	CASSPQRPGELFF	TGCGCCAGCAGCCCCCAGCGTCCCGGGGAGCTGTTTTTT
TRBV7-6	many	TRBJ2-7	TRBD2	CASSLGASGTSYEQYF	TGTGCCAGCAGCTTAGGGGCTAGCGGGACGTCCTACGAGCAGTACTTC
TRBV6-1	many	TRBJ1-2	.	CASSPGTGGNGYTF	TGTGCCAGCAGCCCCGGGACTGGCGGAAATGGCTACACCTTC
TRBV24-1	.	TRBJ2-1	TRBD2	CATSDPGLGLNDEQFF	TGTGCCACCAGTGATCCAGGACTAGGTTTGAACGATGAGCAGTTCTTC
TRBV7-9	many	TRBJ2-1	.	CASSLDRENEQFF	TGTGCCAGCAGCTTAGACAGGGAGAATGAGCAGTTCTTC
TRBV24-1	.	TRBJ1-1	.	CATSARDTEAFF	TGTGCCACCAGTGCCCGCGACACTGAAGCTTTCTTT
TRBV7-2	.	TRBJ2-3	TRBD2	CASSPHLPGGTDTQYF	TGTGCCAGCAGCCCGCACCTCCCGGGAGGAACAGATACGCAGTATTTT
TRBV10-3	many	TRBJ2-5	.	CAISDSRANQETQYF	TGTGCCATCAGTGATTCCAGGGCTAACCAAGAGACCCAGTACTTC
TRBV12-3/TRBV12-4	many	TRBJ2-3	TRBD1	CASSGTDSTDTQYF	TGTGCCAGCAGTGGGACAGATAGCACAGATACGCAGTATTTT
TRBV20-1	many	TRBJ1-3	.	CSARLPTSGNTIYF	TGCAGTGCTAGACTCCCCACCTCTGGAAACACCATATATTTT
TRBV15	.	TRBJ2-1	.	CATSGREYREYGYNEQFF	TGTGCCACCAGCGGGAGAGAGTACAGGGAGTACGGCTACAATGAGCAGTTCTTC
TRBV18	few	TRBJ2-2	.	CASSPPFGTSTGELFF	TGTGCCAGCTCACCACCATTCGGGACATCAACCGGGGAGCTGTTTTTT
TRBV3-1	.	TRBJ2-5	.	CASGPNFGGETQYF	TGTGCCAGCGGCCCCAACTTTGGGGGAGAGACCCAGTACTTC
TRBV20-1	many	TRBJ1-2	.	CSASQTLAGNYGYTF	TGCAGTGCTAGCCAGACCCTTGCGGGAAACTATGGCTACACCTTC
TRBV18	.	TRBJ2-1	.	CASSLILRSDEQFF	TGTGCCAGCTCACTGATACTTAGGAGCGATGAGCAGTTCTTC
TRBV7-9	few	TRBJ1-1	.	CASRDGRATEAFF	TGTGCCAGCAGGGACGGCCGCGCCACTGAAGCTTTCTTT
TRBV4-3	many	TRBJ1-2	TRBD1	CASSLGTEPNYGYTF	TGCGCCAGCAGCCTAGGGACAGAACCTAACTATGGCTACACCTTC
TRBV19	many	TRBJ1-2	.	CASSTGDSTYGYTF	TGTGCCAGTAGTACTGGTGACAGTACCTATGGCTACACCTTC
TRBV5-1	many	TRBJ2-2	.	CASSLAGAVAGELFF	TGCGCCAGCAGCTTGGCGGGAGCTGTTGCCGGGGAGCTGTTTTTT
TRBV20-1	few	TRBJ2-7	.	CSAKSRDQLHEQYF	TGCAGTGCCAAGAGCCGGGATCAGCTCCACGAGCAGTACTTC
TRBV5-5	few	TRBJ1-3	.	CASSQTPLQGTGNTIYF	TGTGCCAGCAGTCAGACACCTTTACAGGGAACAGGAAACACCATATATTTT
TRBV9	.	TRBJ1-1	.	CASSAIRQNTEAFF	TGTGCCAGCAGCGCAATACGACAGAACACTGAAGCTTTCTTT
TRBV24-1	many	TRBJ1-5	.	CATSEGASNQPQHF	TGTGCCACCAGTGAGGGCGCTAGCAATCAGCCCCAGCATTTT
TRBV6-2/TRBV6-3	.	TRBJ1-4	.	CASSPLKGLNEKLFF	TGTGCCAGCAGTCCTCTTAAAGGATTGAATGAAAAACTGTTTTTT
TRBV7-9	few	TRBJ2-1	TRBD2	CASSSYGTNPDEQFF	TGTGCCAGCAGCTCATACGGGACTAACCCGGATGAGCAGTTCTTC
TRBV18	many	TRBJ1-1	TRBD1	CASSQIPWDRESEAFF	TGTGCCAGCTCACAAATACCCTGGGACAGGGAATCTGAAGCTTTCTTT
TRBV24-1	many	TRBJ1-1	.	CATSGGDLENTEAFF	TGTGCCACCAGTGGAGGGGATTTAGAGAACACTGAAGCTTTCTTT
TRBV20-1	many	TRBJ2-1	.	CSAPGRTNYNEQFF	TGCAGTGCCCCCGGGAGAACCAATTACAATGAGCAGTTCTTC
TRBV6-2/TRBV6-3	many	TRBJ2-1	TRBD2	CASSYTGTSADNEQFF	TGTGCCAGCAGTTACACCGGGACTAGCGCCGACAATGAGCAGTTCTTC
TRBV10-3	.	TRBJ2-3	.	CAISEAPQGTQYF	TGTGCCATCAGTGAGGCCCCACAGGGTACGCAGTATTTT
TRBV6-5	many	TRBJ2-3	.	CASSYTSGPSTDTQYF	TGTGCCAGCAGTTACACCAGCGGACCTAGCACAGATACGCAGTATTTT
TRBV7-9	few	TRBJ2-2	.	CASSFARRVDTGELFF	TGTGCCAGCAGCTTTGCACGGAGGGTTGACACCGGGGAGCTGTTTTTT
TRBV27	many	TRBJ1-5	.	CASSLREISNQPQHF	TGTGCCAGCAGTCTCAGAGAGATTAGCAATCAGCCCCAGCATTTT
TRBV10-3	many	TRBJ2-2	.	CAITTGNTGELFF	TGTGCCATCACGACGGGGAACACCGGGGAGCTGTTTTTT
TRBV2	many	TRBJ1-6	TRBD1	CASSEDDRAPGNSPLHF	TGTGCCAGCAGTGAGGACGACAGGGCCCCTGGGAATTCACCCCTCCACTTT
TRBV5-1	many	TRBJ2-1	.	CASSYSGRSSYNEQFF	TGCGCCAGCAGCTACAGCGGGCGGAGCTCCTACAATGAGCAGTTCTTC
TRBV12-3/TRBV12-4	many	TRBJ1-5	.	CASSFGGPLGNQPQHF	TGTGCCAGCAGTTTTGGGGGCCCCCTAGGAAATCAGCCCCAGCATTTT
TRBV7-6	.	TRBJ2-1	TRBD1	CASSRRTGNNEQFF	TGTGCCAGCAGCCGAAGGACAGGGAACAATGAGCAGTTCTTC
TRBV9	once	TRBJ2-7	TRBD2	CASGAGSGRAYEQYF	TGTGCCAGCGGCGCCGGAAGCGGGAGGGCCTATGAGCAGTACTTC
TRBV5-1	few	TRBJ2-7	TRBD2	CASRTSGKTYEQYF	TGCGCCAGCAGGACTAGCGGGAAGACTTACGAGCAGTACTTC